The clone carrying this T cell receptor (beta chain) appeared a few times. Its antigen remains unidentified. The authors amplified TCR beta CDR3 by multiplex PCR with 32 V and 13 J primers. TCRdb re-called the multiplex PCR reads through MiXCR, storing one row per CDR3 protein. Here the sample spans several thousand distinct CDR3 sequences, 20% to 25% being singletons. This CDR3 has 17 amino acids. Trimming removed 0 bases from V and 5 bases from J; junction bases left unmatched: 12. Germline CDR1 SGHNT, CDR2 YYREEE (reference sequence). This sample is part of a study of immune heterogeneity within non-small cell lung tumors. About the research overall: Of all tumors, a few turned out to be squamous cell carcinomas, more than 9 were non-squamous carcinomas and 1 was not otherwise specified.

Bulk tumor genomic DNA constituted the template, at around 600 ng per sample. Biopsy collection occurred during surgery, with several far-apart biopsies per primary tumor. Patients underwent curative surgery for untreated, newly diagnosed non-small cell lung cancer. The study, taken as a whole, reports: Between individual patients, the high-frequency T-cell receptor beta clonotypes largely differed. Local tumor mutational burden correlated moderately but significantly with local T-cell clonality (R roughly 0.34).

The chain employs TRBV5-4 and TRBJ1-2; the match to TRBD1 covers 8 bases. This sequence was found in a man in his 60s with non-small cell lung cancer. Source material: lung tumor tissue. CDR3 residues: CASSLAAGGAGLYGYTF. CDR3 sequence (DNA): TGTGCCAGCAGCTTGGCGGCAGGGGGCGCGGGTTTATATGGCTACACCTTC.